This TCR beta chain was obtained from a study of blood T cell repertoires in COVID-19. Across the whole study: PBMCs, B-cell-depleted T cells, or T cells provided the cDNA or gDNA that made up the material.

Under the authors' procedure: Estimation of nucleated cell counts relied on the amplification of reference gene primers. Clones were sequenced by immunoSEQ multiplex PCR, and TCRdb holds only the in-frame ones, with some missing. The D gene and trimming were derived from the DNA, and the V and J assignments and clone size from that table. The sample consists of approximately 190,000 clones, approximately 84% of them appearing once. The CDR3 is made up of 15 amino acids. V dropped 2 bases and J dropped 2; count of bases not matched to a gene: 3. Germline V gene data show CDR1 as MDHEN and CDR2 as SYDVKM.

V is TRBV28 and J is TRBJ1-3; 7 nucleotides agree with TRBD1. The material sequenced was peripheral blood. The TCR originated in a woman aged 70-85 years with active or convalescent COVID-19. The DNA for the CDR3 is TGTGCCAGCAGTTTAGACGGGACAGCTGGAAACACCATATATTTT. Its protein is CASSLDGTAGNTIYF. Complete variable domain (other parts from reference TRBV28 and TRBJ1-3): DVKVTQSSRYLVKRTGEKVFLECVQDMDHENMFWYRQDPGLGLRLIYFSYDVKMKEKGDIPEGYSVSREKKERFSLILESASTNQTSMYLCASSLDGTAGNTIYFGEGSWLTVV.